This note documents a single T cell receptor (beta chain) sequence. In germline, CDR1 is SGHRS, CDR2 YFSETQ. The V segment lost 0 bases and the J segment 8 bases; nucleotides outside the gene matches: 7. The CDR3 contains 15 residues. The data derive from a study of blood T cell repertoires in COVID-19. Study-level background: The origin of the acute and convalescent COVID-19 samples was the United States, Italy and Spain. T cells, B-cell-depleted T cells, or PBMCs supplied cDNA or gDNA.

In the authors' methods: Amplification from reference gene primers served as the basis for estimated nucleated cell counts. Measured with immunoSEQ multiplex PCR; TCRdb has only the in-frame clones, and not every one. That table supplies the V and J calls and clone size; D and trimming were determined from the DNA. The profile shows approximately 150,000 clones, about nine tenths of them singletons. The V and J genes are TRBV5-1 and TRBJ2-1; 8 positions agree with TRBD1. Sequencing was performed on peripheral blood. The receptor's source is a woman between 55 and 75 years old with active or convalescent COVID-19. The CDR3 here is CASSLDQTGEDEQFF. The CDR3 nucleotides are TGCGCCAGCAGCTTGGACCAGACAGGGGAGGATGAGCAGTTCTTC.